Sequencing of this T cell receptor beta chain was carried out in a study of T cell repertoires in cytomegalovirus infection. As regards this clonotype: Its specificity is not known.

A single record per CDR3 protein comes from TCRdb applying MiXCR to the reads. The sample shows some 120,000 distinct CDR3 sequences, more than 25% of them seen only once. The germline V gene has CDR1 SGHVS and CDR2 FQNEAQ. V was clipped by 5 bases and J by 0 bases; unmatched bases: 13. The CDR3 sequence is 19 residues long. Specimen: CD8+ T cells from cultured PBMCs, collected from culture after CMV antigen stimulation. The rearrangement links TRBV7-8 to TRBJ1-5; 10 bases fit TRBD1. The TCR comes from a human donor in good health (CMV status not recorded). Some clones in this sample may be carry-over from other donors' samples. The CDR3 region has the DNA TGTGCCAGCAGCGGACCGCCGGGACAGGGGTTATATAGCAATCAGCCCCAGCATTTT. Its protein product is CASSGPPGQGLYSNQPQHF.